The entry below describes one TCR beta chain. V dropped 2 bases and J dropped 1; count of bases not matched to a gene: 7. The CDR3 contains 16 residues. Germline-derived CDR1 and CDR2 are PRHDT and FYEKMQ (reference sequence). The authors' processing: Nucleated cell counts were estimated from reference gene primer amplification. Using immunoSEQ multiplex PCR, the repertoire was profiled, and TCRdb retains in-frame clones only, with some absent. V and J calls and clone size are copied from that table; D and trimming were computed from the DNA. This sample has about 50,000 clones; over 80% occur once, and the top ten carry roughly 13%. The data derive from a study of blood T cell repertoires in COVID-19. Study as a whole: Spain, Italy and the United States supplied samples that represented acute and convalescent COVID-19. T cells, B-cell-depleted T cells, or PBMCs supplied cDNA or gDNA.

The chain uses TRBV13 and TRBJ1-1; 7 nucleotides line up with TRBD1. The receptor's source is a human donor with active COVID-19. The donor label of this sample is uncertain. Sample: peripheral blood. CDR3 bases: TGTGCCAGCAGCTTACAACAGGGGTCTCCGAACACTGAAGCTTTCTTT. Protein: CASSLQQGSPNTEAFF.